Below, 25 T cell receptor beta chains from the same sample are listed, as sequenced in a study of early T cells in non-severe SARS-CoV-2 infection. TCRdb fed the 5' RACE reads into MiXCR, producing one record per CDR3 protein. The repertoire includes some 100,000 distinct CDR3 sequences, roughly 14% of them detected once, and less than 0.6% sits in the top ten. Sequencing input: whole blood. Source of these receptors: an adult who was a healthcare worker with PCR-confirmed SARS-CoV-2 infection or an uninfected control (not recorded which).

This clonotype turned up a few times. The V gene is TRBV5-1, the J gene TRBJ1-2, with 7 positions matching TRBD1. CDR3 length equals 15 residues. V trimming: 0 bases; J trimming: 4 bases; junction bases outside the gene matches: 6. CDR1 is SGHRS and CDR2 is YFSETQ in the germline V gene. CDR3 amino acids: CASSLGGTDAYGYTF. CDR3 nucleotides: TGCGCCAGCAGCTTGGGGGGGACAGATGCCTATGGCTACACCTTC. The full variable domain, completed using reference TRBV5-1 and TRBJ1-2, is KAGVTQTPRYLIKTRGQQVTLSCSPISGHRSVSWYQQTPGQGLQFLFEYFSETQRNKGNFPGRFSGRQFSNSRSEMNVSTLELGDSALYLCASSLGGTDAYGYTFGSGTRLTVV.

This clonotype came up a few times. The chain has TRBV20-1 and TRBJ2-5, with 13 nucleotides matching TRBD2. This CDR3 region has 18 residues. V shed 2 bases and J 1 base; nucleotides not matched to a gene: 10. From germline, CDR1 is DFQATT and CDR2 SNEGSKA (reference sequence). Here the CDR3 reads CSARFSRRLAGGQETQYF. Here the CDR3 DNA reads TGCAGTGCTAGATTCAGTAGGCGACTAGCGGGGGGCCAAGAGACCCAGTACTTC.

Many counts were recorded for this clonotype. V usage is TRBV30 and J usage is TRBJ2-2; 7 nucleotides align to TRBD1. This CDR3 spans 16 amino acids. V shed 0 bases and J 5 bases; nucleotides not matched to a gene: 9. Germline V gene lookup returns CDR1 GTSNPN and CDR2 SVGIG (reference sequence). The CDR3 DNA is TGTGCCTGGAGTGTACCCGGACAGGACCTGACCGGGGAGCTGTTTTTT. Its translation is CAWSVPGQDLTGELFF. The complete variable domain, with remaining parts taken from reference TRBV30 and TRBJ2-2, reads SQTIHQWPATLVQPVGSPLSLECTVEGTSNPNLYWYRQAAGRGLQLLFYSVGIGQISSEVPQNLSASRPQDRQFILSSKKLLLSDSGFYLCAWSVPGQDLTGELFFGEGSRLTVL.

The J gene is TRBJ2-2, the V gene TRBV25-1; D possibly corresponds to TRBD1 (6 bases). This CDR3 has 16 amino acids. Trimming removed 1 base at V and 2 bases at J, with 11 bases between. Germline V gene sequence: CDR1 MGHDK, CDR2 SYGVNS. CDR3 coding DNA: TGTGCCAGCAGTGAATGGACAGCCCTAAACACCGGGGAGCTGTTTTTT. This codes for CASSEWTALNTGELFF.

The V gene is TRBV5-1, the J gene TRBJ2-5, with 8 bases identical to TRBD2. Germline V gives CDR1 SGHRS, CDR2 YFSETQ. This CDR3 has 15 amino acids. V lost 4 bases and J lost 3; bases outside the gene matches: 8. CDR3 sequence: CASSPSSGGEETQYF. The CDR3, as DNA: TGCGCCAGCAGCCCTTCAAGCGGGGGTGAAGAGACCCAGTACTTC.

This clonotype was seen only a few times. The chain joins TRBV18 to TRBJ2-3; 9 nucleotides line up with TRBD2. Per the germline V gene, CDR1 is KGHSH and CDR2 is LQKENI. V shed 1 base and J 0 bases; nucleotides not matched to a gene: 14. This CDR3 comprises 20 residues. Written as DNA, the CDR3 is TGTGCCAGCTCACCACTCCTAGCTAGCGGGACACTCTCTAGCACAGATACGCAGTATTTT. It translates to CASSPLLASGTLSSTDTQYF.

This clonotype was picked up many times. The V and J genes are TRBV6-4 and TRBJ2-1; D ambiguous. With 5 bases removed from V and 0 bases from J, the gap between germline ends came to 11 bases. This CDR3 spans 15 amino acids. Germline V gene sequence: CDR1 MRHNA, CDR2 SNTAGT. DNA for the CDR3: TGTGCCAGCAGTATGACCCTATTCTCCTACAATGAGCAGTTCTTC. Its translation: CASSMTLFSYNEQFF.

This clonotype was seen a handful of times. V and J are TRBV20-1 and TRBJ2-4, with 12 bases matching TRBD2. This CDR3 contains 19 residues. V shed 0 bases and J 0 bases; nucleotides not matched to a gene: 9. Germline CDR1 reads DFQATT; CDR2 reads SNEGSKA (reference sequence). The DNA for the CDR3 is TGCAGTGCTAGAGATCGGACTAGCGGGGACCCCTTAGCCAAAAACATTCAGTACTTC. This translates into CSARDRTSGDPLAKNIQYF.

This clonotype turned up a few times. This rearrangement joins TRBV25-1 to TRBJ1-4; D gene ambiguous. Germline CDR1 and CDR2: MGHDK and SYGVNS. The CDR3 sequence is 15 residues long. Trimming left V 3 bases short and J 1 base short, with 9 bases between. DNA for the CDR3: TGTGCCAGCAGTGAGTTAGCAGGAACTAATGAAAAACTGTTTTTT. It is translated as CASSELAGTNEKLFF.

The sample holds many counts of this clonotype. The CDR3 loop reads CASSFGNNLAGEFTDTQYF. CDR3 coding DNA: TGTGCCAGCAGTTTTGGGAATAACCTAGCGGGGGAGTTCACAGATACGCAGTATTTT. The V gene is TRBV12-3 or TRBV12-4, the J gene TRBJ2-3, with 10 nucleotides matching TRBD2. The J segment lost 2 bases and the V segment lost 3 bases, leaving 14 bases of the junction unmatched. The CDR3 sequence is 19 residues long.

This clonotype was picked up many times. The rearrangement joins TRBV13 to TRBJ1-1; D is undetermined. The CDR3 spans 17 residues. Trimming pared 5 bases from V and 8 bases from J, leaving 27 bases between. Germline values: CDR1 PRHDT, CDR2 FYEKMQ (reference sequence). CDR3 amino acids: CASSPNWPWSWVLEAFF. CDR3 bases: TGTGCCAGCAGCCCCAACTGGCCCTGGTCATGGGTTCTAGAAGCTTTCTTT. Filled out from reference TRBV13 and TRBJ1-1, the complete variable domain reads AAGVIQSPRHLIKEKRETATLKCYPIPRHDTVYWYQQGPGQDPQFLISFYEKMQSDKGSIPDRFSAQQFSDYHSELNMSSLELGDSALYFCASSPNWPWSWVLEAFFGQGTRLTVV.

This sequence joins TRBV24-1 and TRBJ1-5; 7 bases are a match to TRBD1. The V gene's germline CDR1 is KGHDR and CDR2 SFDVKD. The J segment lost 7 bases and the V segment lost 4 bases, leaving 6 bases of the junction unmatched. This CDR3 contains 14 residues. Written as DNA, the CDR3 is TGTGCCACCAGTGACCCTACAGGGGCCCAGCCCCAGCATTTT. Translation gives CATSDPTGAQPQHF.

The J gene is TRBJ1-2, the V gene TRBV12-3 or TRBV12-4, with D tentatively TRBD1 (6 bases). The CDR3 has 15 residues. The germline V and J ends were trimmed by 4 bases and 4 bases, with 16 bases remaining between them. DNA for the CDR3: TGTGCCAGCAGTTCTCACCCCAGGGGCCCCTATGGCTACACCTTC. This translates into CASSSHPRGPYGYTF.

This clonotype was counted at least ten times. This chain joins TRBV19 and TRBJ1-5; perhaps TRBD1 as D (6 bases). The CDR3 is 15 amino acids. Trimming removed 3 bases at V and 5 bases at J, with 14 bases between. Per germline, CDR1 LNHDA and CDR2 SQIVND (reference sequence). CDR3 sequence (DNA): TGTGCCAGTAGTATCAGATGGGACACCTATCAGCCCCAGCATTTT. This codes for CASSIRWDTYQPQHF.

This clonotype has only a few counts. The chain is built from TRBV4-1 and TRBJ1-1; D ambiguous. Germline V gene lookup returns CDR1 MGHRA and CDR2 YSYEKL. V lost 4 bases and J 4 bases, leaving 13 bases between the germline ends. This CDR3 has 14 residues. CDR3 sequence reads: CASSRGQVGTEAFF. The CDR3 DNA reads TGCGCCAGCAGCCGAGGCCAGGTGGGCACTGAAGCTTTCTTT.

This clonotype has a handful of counts. CDR3 DNA: TGTGCCAGCAGCTTAGGTGTCGAGGGGAACACAGATACGCAGTATTTT. Its translation is CASSLGVEGNTDTQYF. The rearrangement uses TRBV11-2 and TRBJ2-3; tentatively, D is TRBD1 or TRBD2 (5 bases each). The CDR3 contains 16 residues. The germline V gene encodes CDR1 SGHAT and CDR2 FQNNGV. V was pared by 1 base and J by 2 bases, with 13 bases between.

The chain couples TRBV7-3 to TRBJ2-3, with D possibly called TRBD1 or TRBD2 (6 bases each). CDR1 and CDR2 from the germline V gene are SGHTA and FQGTGA. The CDR3 contains 15 residues. Trimming removed 3 bases at V and 7 bases at J, with 17 bases between. The CDR3 is CASSFQSQGRNTQYF. CDR3 DNA sequence: TGTGCCAGCAGCTTTCAGTCCCAGGGGAGGAATACGCAGTATTTT.

V is TRBV2 and J is TRBJ1-2; weak D call: TRBD1 (6 bases). The CDR3 length is 12 residues. Between the trimmed V and J ends, which lost 7 bases and 3 bases, there was a span of 9 bases. CDR1 SNHLY and CDR2 FYNNEI come from the germline V gene. CDR3 nucleotides: TGTGCCAGCACCAGGACAGACTATGGCTACACCTTC. Protein product: CASTRTDYGYTF.

This chain joins TRBV30 and TRBJ2-5; 7 nucleotides align to TRBD2. Germline V gene data show CDR1 as GTSNPN and CDR2 as SVGIG (reference sequence). The CDR3 consists of 16 residues. V dropped 0 bases and J dropped 5; count of bases not matched to a gene: 12. Here the CDR3 DNA reads TGTGCCTGGAGTGTACTAGCGCTGGGGTTGAGTGAGACCCAGTACTTC. Amino acid sequence: CAWSVLALGLSETQYF.

The gene calls are TRBV10-3 and TRBJ2-1; D may be TRBD1 (5 bases). Germline V lookup: CDR1 ENHRY, CDR2 SYGVKD. Trimming stripped 3 bases from V and 0 bases from J, with 9 bases between. This CDR3 comprises 15 residues. CDR3 sequence: CAISDLGVSYNEQFF. Here the CDR3 DNA reads TGTGCCATCAGTGACCTAGGGGTCTCCTACAATGAGCAGTTCTTC.

This clonotype was recorded a few times. V usage is TRBV7-9 and J usage is TRBJ2-2, with 10 bases aligning to TRBD1. CDR1 is SEHNR and CDR2 is FQNEAQ in the germline V gene (reference sequence). The CDR3 contains 16 residues. J gave up 3 bases and V 5 bases, and 6 bases lay outside the gene matches. The CDR3 DNA is TGTGCCAGCAGCCGGGGACAGGGGACTGACACCGGGGAGCTGTTTTTT. This translates into CASSRGQGTDTGELFF.

CDR3 region: CAVEATNQPQHF. CDR3 sequence (DNA): TGTGCCGTTGAGGCCACCAATCAGCCCCAGCATTTT. V usage is TRBV28 and J usage is TRBJ1-5; D remains unclear. The germline V gene has CDR1 MDHEN and CDR2 SYDVKM. Trimming pared 11 bases from V and 3 bases from J, leaving 11 bases between. The CDR3 spans 12 residues.

V usage is TRBV2 and J usage is TRBJ2-2; D is undetermined. Germline-derived CDR1 and CDR2 are SNHLY and FYNNEI. Trimming left V 8 bases short and J 5 bases short, with 9 bases between. The length of the CDR3 is 12 residues. CDR3 nucleotide sequence: TGTGCCAGCTTTCGGCAAACCGGGGAGCTGTTTTTT. Translation: CASFRQTGELFF.

V usage is TRBV27 and J usage is TRBJ2-1; no definite D call. CDR1 MNHEY and CDR2 SMNVEV come from the germline V gene (reference sequence). The CDR3 covers 13 residues. Trimming cost V 2 bases and J 12 bases, with 14 bases left between them. The CDR3 spells CASSLKGFGPQFF. The CDR3 coding sequence is TGTGCCAGCAGTTTAAAAGGGTTTGGACCGCAGTTCTTC.

This chain uses TRBV18 with TRBJ2-1; D uncertain. The germline V and J ends were trimmed by 3 bases and 7 bases, with 7 bases remaining between them. This CDR3 comprises 12 residues. Germline lookup yields CDR1 KGHSH and CDR2 LQKENI. CDR3 DNA sequence: TGTGCCAGCTCACCCGGAAGTAATGAGCAGTTCTTC. Translating gives CASSPGSNEQFF.